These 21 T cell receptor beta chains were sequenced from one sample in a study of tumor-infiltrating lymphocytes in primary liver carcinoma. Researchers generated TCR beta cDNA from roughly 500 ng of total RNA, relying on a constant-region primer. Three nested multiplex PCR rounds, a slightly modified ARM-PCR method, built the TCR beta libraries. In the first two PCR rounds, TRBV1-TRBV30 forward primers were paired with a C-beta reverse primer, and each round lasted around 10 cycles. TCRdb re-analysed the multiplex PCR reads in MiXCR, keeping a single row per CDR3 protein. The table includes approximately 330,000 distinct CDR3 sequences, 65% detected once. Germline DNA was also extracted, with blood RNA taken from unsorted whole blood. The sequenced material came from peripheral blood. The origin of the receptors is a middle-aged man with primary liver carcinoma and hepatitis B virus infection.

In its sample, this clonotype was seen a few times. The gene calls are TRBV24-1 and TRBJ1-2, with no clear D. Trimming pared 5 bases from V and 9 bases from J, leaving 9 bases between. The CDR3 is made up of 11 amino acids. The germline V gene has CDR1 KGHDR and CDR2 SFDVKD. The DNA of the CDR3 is TGTGCCACCAGTGCCGGACTTCGCTACACCTTC. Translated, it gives CATSAGLRYTF.

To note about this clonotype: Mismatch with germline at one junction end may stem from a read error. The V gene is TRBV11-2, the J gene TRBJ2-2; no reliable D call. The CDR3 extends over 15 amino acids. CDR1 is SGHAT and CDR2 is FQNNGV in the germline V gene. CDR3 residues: CASRLNNMCAGELFF. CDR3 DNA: TGTGCCAGCAGATTAAACAACATGTGTGCCGGTGAGCTGTTTTTT.

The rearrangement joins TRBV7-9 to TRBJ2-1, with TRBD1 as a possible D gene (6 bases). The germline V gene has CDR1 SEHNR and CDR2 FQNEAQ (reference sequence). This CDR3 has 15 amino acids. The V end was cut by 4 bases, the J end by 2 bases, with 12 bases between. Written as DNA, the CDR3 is TGTGCCAGCAGCTCAGGACAGACGACCTACAATGAGCAGTTCTTC. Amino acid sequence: CASSSGQTTYNEQFF.

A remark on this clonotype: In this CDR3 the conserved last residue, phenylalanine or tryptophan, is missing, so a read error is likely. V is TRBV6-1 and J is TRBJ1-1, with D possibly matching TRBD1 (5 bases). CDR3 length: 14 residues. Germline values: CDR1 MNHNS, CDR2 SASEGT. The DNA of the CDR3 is TGTGCCAGCAGTGCGGGGGGTAAGGGTACTGAGGCTTTCCTT. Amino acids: CASSAGGKGTEAFL.

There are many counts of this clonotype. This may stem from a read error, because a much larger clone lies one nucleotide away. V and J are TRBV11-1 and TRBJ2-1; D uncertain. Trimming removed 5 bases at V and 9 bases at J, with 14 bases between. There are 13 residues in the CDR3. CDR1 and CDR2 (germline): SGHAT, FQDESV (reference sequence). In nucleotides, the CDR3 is TGTGCCAGCAGCCGGAGATCGATGAGTGAGCAGTTCTTC. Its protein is CASSRRSMSEQFF. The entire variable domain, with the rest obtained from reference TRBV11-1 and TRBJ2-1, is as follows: EAEVAQSPRYKITEKSQAVAFWCDPISGHATLYWYRQILGQGPELLVQFQDESVVDDSQLPKDRFSAERLKGVDSTLKIQPAELGDSAMYLCASSRRSMSEQFFGPGTRLTVL.

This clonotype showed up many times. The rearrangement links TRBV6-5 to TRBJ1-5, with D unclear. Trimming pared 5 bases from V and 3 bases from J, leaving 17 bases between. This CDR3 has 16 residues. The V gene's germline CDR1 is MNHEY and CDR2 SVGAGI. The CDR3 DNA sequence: TGTGCCAGCAGTATGACCCAGCCTGGGGTCAATCAGCCCCAGCATTTT. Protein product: CASSMTQPGVNQPQHF.

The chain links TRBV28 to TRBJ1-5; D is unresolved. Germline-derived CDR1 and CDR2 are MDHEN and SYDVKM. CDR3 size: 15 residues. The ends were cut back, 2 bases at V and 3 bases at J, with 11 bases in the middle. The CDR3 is CASSLSGMVNQPQHF. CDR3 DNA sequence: TGTGCCAGCAGTTTAAGTGGGATGGTCAATCAGCCCCAGCATTTT.

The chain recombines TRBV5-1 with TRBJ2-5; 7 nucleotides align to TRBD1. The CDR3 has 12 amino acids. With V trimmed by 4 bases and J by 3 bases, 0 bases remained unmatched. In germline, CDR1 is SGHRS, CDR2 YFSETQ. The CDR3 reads CASSTGEETQYF. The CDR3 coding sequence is TGCGCCAGCAGCACAGGGGAAGAGACCCAGTACTTC.

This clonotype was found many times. The CDR3 DNA sequence: TGCGCCAGCAGCCAAGGACTAGCGGGAAAAGAGACCCAGTACTTC. Residues: CASSQGLAGKETQYF. The rearrangement uses TRBV4-3 and TRBJ2-5, with 11 bases aligning to TRBD2. The junction had 1 base not matched to a gene; V was cut back by 1 base and J by 3 bases. Germline V CDR1 and CDR2: LGHNA, YSLEER. There are 15 residues in the CDR3.

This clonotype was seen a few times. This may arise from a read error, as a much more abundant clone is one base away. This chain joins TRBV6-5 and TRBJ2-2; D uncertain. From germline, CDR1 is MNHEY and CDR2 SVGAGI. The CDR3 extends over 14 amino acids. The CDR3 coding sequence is TGTACCAGCAGTCCCGAAACGGTGGTCGGGGAGCTGTTTTTT. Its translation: CTSSPETVVGELFF.

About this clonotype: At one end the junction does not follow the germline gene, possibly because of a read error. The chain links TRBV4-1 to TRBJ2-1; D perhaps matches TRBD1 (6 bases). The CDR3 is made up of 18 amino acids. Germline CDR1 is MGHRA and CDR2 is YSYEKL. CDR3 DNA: TGCGCCAGCAGCCATCCTACTACAGGGTCTTCTTTCAACAACGAGCAGTTCTTC. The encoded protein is CASSHPTTGSSFNNEQFF.

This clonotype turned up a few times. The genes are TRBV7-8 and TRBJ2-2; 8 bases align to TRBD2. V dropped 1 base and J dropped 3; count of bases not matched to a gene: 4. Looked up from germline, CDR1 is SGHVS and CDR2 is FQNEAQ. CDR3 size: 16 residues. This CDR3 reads CASSLDLREDTGELFF. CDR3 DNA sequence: TGTGCCAGCAGCTTAGACCTGCGGGAGGACACCGGGGAGCTGTTTTTT.

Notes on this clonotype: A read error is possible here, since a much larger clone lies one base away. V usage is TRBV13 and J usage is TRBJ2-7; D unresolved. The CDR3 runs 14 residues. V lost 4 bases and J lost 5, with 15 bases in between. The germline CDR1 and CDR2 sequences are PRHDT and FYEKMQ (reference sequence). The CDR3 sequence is CASSSGHQINEQYF. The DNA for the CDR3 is TGTGCCAGCAGCTCAGGCCACCAGATTAACGAGCAGTACTTC.

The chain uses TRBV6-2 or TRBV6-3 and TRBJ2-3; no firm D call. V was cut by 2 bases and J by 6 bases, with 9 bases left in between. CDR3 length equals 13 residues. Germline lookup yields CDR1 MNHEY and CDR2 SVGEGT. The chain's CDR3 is CASSYRVGDTQYF. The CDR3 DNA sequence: TGTGCCAGCAGTTACCGCGTTGGGGATACGCAGTATTTT.

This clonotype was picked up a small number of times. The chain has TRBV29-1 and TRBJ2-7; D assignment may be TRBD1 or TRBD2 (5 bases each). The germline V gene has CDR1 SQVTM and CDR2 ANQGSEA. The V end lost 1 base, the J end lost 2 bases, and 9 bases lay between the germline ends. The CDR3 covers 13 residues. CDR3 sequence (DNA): TGCAGCGTTGAAGTTCGGGGCCCCTACGAGCAGTACTTC. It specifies CSVEVRGPYEQYF.

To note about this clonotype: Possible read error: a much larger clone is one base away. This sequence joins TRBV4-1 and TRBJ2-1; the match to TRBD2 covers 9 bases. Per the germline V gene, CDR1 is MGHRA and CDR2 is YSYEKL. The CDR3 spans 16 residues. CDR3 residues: CASSQSGTSTYYEQFF. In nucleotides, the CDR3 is TGCGCCAGCAGCCAAAGCGGGACTAGCACCTACTATGAGCAGTTCTTC.

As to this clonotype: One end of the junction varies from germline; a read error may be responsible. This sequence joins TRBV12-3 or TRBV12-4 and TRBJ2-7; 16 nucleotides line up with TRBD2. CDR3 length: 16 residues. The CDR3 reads CASSLGLAGGDYVQYF. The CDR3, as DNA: TGTGCCAGCAGTTTGGGACTAGCGGGAGGGGACTACGTGCAGTACTTC.

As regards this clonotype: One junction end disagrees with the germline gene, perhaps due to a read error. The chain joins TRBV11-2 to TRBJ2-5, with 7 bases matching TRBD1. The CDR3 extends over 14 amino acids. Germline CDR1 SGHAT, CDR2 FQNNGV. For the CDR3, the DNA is TGTGCCAGTAGCTGGGACAGTAGCCAAGTGACCCAGTACTTC. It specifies CASSWDSSQVTQYF.

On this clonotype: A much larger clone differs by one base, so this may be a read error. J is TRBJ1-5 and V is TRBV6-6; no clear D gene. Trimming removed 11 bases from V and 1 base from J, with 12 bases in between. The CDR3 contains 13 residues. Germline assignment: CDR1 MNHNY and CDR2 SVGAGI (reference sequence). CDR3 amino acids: CAVSTLSNQPQHF. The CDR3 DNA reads TGTGCCGTGAGCACGCTCAGCAATCAGCCCCAGCATTTT.

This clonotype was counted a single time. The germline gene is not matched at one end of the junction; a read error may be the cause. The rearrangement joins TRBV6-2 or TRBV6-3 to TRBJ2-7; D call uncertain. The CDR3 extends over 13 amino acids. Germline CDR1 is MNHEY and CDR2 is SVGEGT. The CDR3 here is CASNPGGYYEQYF. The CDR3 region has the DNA TGCGCCAGCAATCCTGGTGGCTATTACGAGCAGTACTTC.

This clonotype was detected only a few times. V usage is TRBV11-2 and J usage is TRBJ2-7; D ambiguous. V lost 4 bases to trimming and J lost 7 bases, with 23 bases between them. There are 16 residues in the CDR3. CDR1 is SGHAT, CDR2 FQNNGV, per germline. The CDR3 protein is CASSCSGRSWMYEQYF. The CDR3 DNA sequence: TGTGCCAGCAGCTGTAGTGGCAGATCCTGGATGTATGAGCAGTACTTC.